The clone carrying this TCR beta chain has a handful of counts. MiXCR, run by TCRdb on the RT-PCR reads, gives a single entry per CDR3 protein. This sample carries about 680,000 distinct CDR3 sequences, 14% of them seen once, and the ten largest clones take roughly 4%. This CDR3 region has 14 residues. Germline CDR1 is SGHRS and CDR2 is YFSETQ. V gave up 4 bases and J gave up 5 bases; unmatched junction bases: 7. The chain employs TRBV5-1 and TRBJ2-5; 8 bases agree with TRBD1. This receptor was identified in a female donor in good health, serving as a healthy control. Sequenced sample: memory CD4+ T cells from blood. The CDR3 region has the DNA TGCGCCAGCAGCGTATACAGGGGGGTTGAGACCCAGTACTTC. As protein: CASSVYRGVETQYF. Full variable domain (remainder filled in from reference TRBV5-1 and TRBJ2-5): KAGVTQTPRYLIKTRGQQVTLSCSPISGHRSVSWYQQTPGQGLQFLFEYFSETQRNKGNFPGRFSGRQFSNSRSEMNVSTLELGDSALYLCASSVYRGVETQYFGPGTRLLVL.